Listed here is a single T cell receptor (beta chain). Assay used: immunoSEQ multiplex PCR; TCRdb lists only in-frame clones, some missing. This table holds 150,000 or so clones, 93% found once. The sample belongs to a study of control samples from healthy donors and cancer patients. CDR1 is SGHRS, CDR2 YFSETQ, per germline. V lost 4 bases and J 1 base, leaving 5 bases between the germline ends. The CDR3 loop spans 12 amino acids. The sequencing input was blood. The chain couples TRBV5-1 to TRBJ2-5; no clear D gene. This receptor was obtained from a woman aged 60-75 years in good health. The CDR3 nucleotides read TGCGCCAGCAGCCAGACCCAAGAGACCCAGTACTTC. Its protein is CASSQTQETQYF.